This TCR beta chain originates from a study of blood T cell repertoires in COVID-19. Germline CDR1 LGHDT, CDR2 YNNKEL (reference sequence). The V gene lost 1 base and the J gene lost 3 bases, with 12 bases spanning the gap. This CDR3 spans 16 amino acids. Source study methods: It was from reference gene primer amplification that nucleated cell counts were estimated. The assay was immunoSEQ multiplex PCR, and TCRdb's table has in-frame clones only and misses some. V and J calls plus clone size are reproduced from that table; the DNA served to infer D and trimming. The sample consists of 450,000 to 500,000 clones, around 85% of them appearing once. Participants were aged roughly 18 to 100 years from 20 to 30 US areas. Participants' own reports of clinical history determined their cohort assignment.

The sequence was collected from an older woman who had recovered from COVID-19. Input material: PBMCs or T cells enriched from blood (not recorded which). The V and J genes are TRBV3-1 (or the pseudogene TRBV3-2) and TRBJ2-2; tentatively, D is TRBD1 (5 bases). The CDR3 spells CASSQGTTGDTGELFF. In DNA, the CDR3 is TGTGCCAGCAGCCAAGGGACCACAGGCGACACCGGGGAGCTGTTTTTT.